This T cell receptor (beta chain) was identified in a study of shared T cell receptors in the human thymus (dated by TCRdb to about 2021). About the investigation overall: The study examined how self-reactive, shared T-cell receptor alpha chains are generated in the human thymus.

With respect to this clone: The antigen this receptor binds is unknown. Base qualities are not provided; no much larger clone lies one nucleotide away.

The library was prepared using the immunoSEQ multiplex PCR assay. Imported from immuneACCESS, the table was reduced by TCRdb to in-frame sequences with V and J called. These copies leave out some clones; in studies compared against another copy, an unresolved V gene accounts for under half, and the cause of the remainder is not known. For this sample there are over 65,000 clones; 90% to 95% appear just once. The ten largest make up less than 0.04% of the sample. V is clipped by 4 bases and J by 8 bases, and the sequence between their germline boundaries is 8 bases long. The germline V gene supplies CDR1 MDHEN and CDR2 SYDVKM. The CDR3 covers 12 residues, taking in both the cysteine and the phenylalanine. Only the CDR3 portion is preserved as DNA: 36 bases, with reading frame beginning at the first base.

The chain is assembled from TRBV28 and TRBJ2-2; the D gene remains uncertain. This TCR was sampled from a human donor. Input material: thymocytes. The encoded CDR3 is CASSCWVGELFF. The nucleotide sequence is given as TGTGCCAGCAGTTGTTGGGTTGGGGAGCTGTTTTTT.